A selection of T cell receptor beta chains follows, all from one sample in a study of blood T cell repertoires in COVID-19. Using immunoSEQ multiplex PCR, the repertoire was profiled, and TCRdb retains in-frame clones only, with some absent. The table records about 180,000 clones, 60% to 80% of them present only once. Sequenced input: PBMCs or T cells enriched from blood (not recorded which). These receptor sequences come from a woman in her 50s who had recovered from COVID-19. CDR3s include the opening cysteine and the closing phenylalanine or tryptophan. The D gene is left open where the match is weak. Clone size is shown for a subset of rows, as once, few, many or a class of expanded clone.

TRBJ2-7	TRBV5-4	NA	TRBD2	CASSPSPSGRGYEQYF	TGTGCCAGCAGCCCCTCCCCTAGCGGGAGGGGGTACGAGCAGTACTTC
TRBJ2-7	TRBV5-4	NA	NA	CASKRDSLNSYEQYF	TGTGCCAGCAAAAGAGACAGTCTTAACTCCTACGAGCAGTACTTC
TRBJ2-3	TRBV27	few	TRBD1	CASSLNRGDTQYF	TGTGCCAGCAGTCTAAACAGGGGAGATACGCAGTATTTT
TRBJ2-1	TRBV6-1	NA	TRBD2	CASSESGRMGEQFF	TGTGCCAGCAGTGAAAGCGGGAGGATGGGTGAGCAGTTCTTC
TRBJ2-7	TRBV10-3	NA	TRBD2	CAISGSAGGSYEQYF	TGTGCCATCAGTGGCTCAGCGGGAGGTTCCTACGAGCAGTACTTC
TRBJ2-1	TRBV9	NA	TRBD2	CASTLGLAENNEQFF	TGTGCCAGCACACTGGGACTAGCGGAGAACAATGAGCAGTTCTTC
TRBJ1-3	TRBV27	NA	NA	CASSLGLGNTIYF	TGTGCCAGCAGTTTAGGGCTCGGAAACACCATATATTTT
TRBJ2-7	TRBV12-3/TRBV12-4	NA	NA	CASAQDRNYEQYF	TGTGCCAGTGCCCAGGACAGAAACTACGAGCAGTACTTC
TRBJ1-3	TRBV20-1	NA	NA	CRATAGNTIYF	TGCAGAGCGACGGCCGGAAACACCATATATTTT
TRBJ2-6	TRBV7-3	NA	NA	CASSLRSASGANVLTF	TGTGCCAGCAGCTTAAGATCTGCGTCTGGGGCCAACGTCCTGACTTTC
TRBJ2-7	TRBV11-2	few	TRBD2	CASSLNPSGRISYEQYF	TGTGCCAGCAGCTTAAATCCTAGCGGGAGAATCTCCTACGAGCAGTACTTC
TRBJ1-2	TRBV6-1	NA	NA	CASSERYTSYGYTF	TGTGCCAGCAGTGAACGGTATACTAGCTATGGCTACACCTTC
TRBJ1-5	TRBV30	NA	TRBD1	CAWSGAPWDRGRRGGQPQHF	TGTGCCTGGAGTGGAGCCCCCTGGGACAGGGGGAGGAGAGGCGGTCAGCCCCAGCATTTT
TRBJ2-5	TRBV14	NA	TRBD2	CASSQYSGLGGETQYF	TGTGCCAGCAGCCAATACTCGGGACTAGGAGGGGAGACCCAGTACTTC
TRBJ2-5	TRBV19	NA	TRBD2	CASRVPGLGSETQYF	TGTGCCAGTAGGGTCCCGGGACTAGGGTCGGAGACCCAGTACTTC
TRBJ1-1	TRBV6-5	few	NA	CASSPRQNTEAFF	TGTGCCAGCAGCCCCAGACAGAACACTGAAGCTTTCTTT
TRBJ2-1	TRBV5-1	few	TRBD2	CASRPTSGSSYNEQFF	TGCGCCAGCAGGCCTACTAGCGGGAGTTCCTACAATGAGCAGTTCTTC
TRBJ2-1	TRBV19	NA	TRBD2	CASRRLAGGTGEQFF	TGTGCCAGTCGTCGACTAGCGGGAGGAACTGGTGAGCAGTTCTTC
TRBJ2-1	TRBV14	NA	NA	CASSPQGNEQFF	TGTGCCAGCAGCCCCCAGGGTAATGAGCAGTTCTTC
TRBJ2-1	TRBV2	NA	TRBD1	CASTRTGGAEQFF	TGTGCCAGCACGCGGACAGGGGGCGCCGAGCAGTTCTTC
TRBJ1-4	TRBV6-2/TRBV6-3	NA	NA	CASSYGQTGSNEKLFF	TGTGCCAGCAGTTACGGTCAGACCGGGAGTAATGAAAAACTGTTTTTT
TRBJ2-7	TRBV5-6	NA	NA	CASSLGRGIHEQYF	TGTGCCAGCAGCTTGGGTAGAGGGATCCACGAGCAGTACTTC
TRBJ2-3	TRBV29-1	NA	TRBD2	CSAPRSSGAPSDTQYF	TGCAGCGCCCCAAGGTCTAGCGGGGCACCCAGCGATACGCAGTATTTT
TRBJ2-5	TRBV6-2/TRBV6-3	NA	TRBD2	CASSPGLAGQETQYF	TGTGCCAGCAGCCCCGGACTAGCGGGCCAAGAGACCCAGTACTTC
TRBJ2-7	TRBV5-1	NA	TRBD2	CASSSSGNSYKQYF	TGCGCCAGCAGCTCTAGCGGGAATTCGTACAAGCAGTACTTC
TRBJ1-1	TRBV27	NA	NA	CASSGFPEIAEAFF	TGTGCCAGCAGTGGATTCCCGGAGATTGCTGAAGCTTTCTTT
TRBJ2-7	TRBV27	few	TRBD1	CASSLKAGTGDHHSYEQYF	TGTGCCAGCAGTTTAAAGGCCGGGACAGGGGACCACCACTCCTACGAGCAGTACTTC
TRBJ2-7	TRBV6-2/TRBV6-3	NA	NA	CASSYSRTTYEQYF	TGTGCCAGCAGTTATTCGCGAACCACCTACGAGCAGTACTTC
TRBJ2-7	TRBV5-4	NA	TRBD2	CASSAVASGDYEQYF	TGTGCCAGCAGCGCCGTCGCTAGCGGGGACTACGAGCAGTACTTC
TRBJ1-5	TRBV15	NA	NA	CATSRDPGGFQPQHF	TGTGCCACCAGCAGAGATCCTGGCGGCTTCCAGCCCCAGCATTTT
TRBJ1-3	TRBV6-5	NA	NA	CASSPQDSVGNTIYF	TGTGCCAGCAGTCCACAGGACAGTGTCGGAAACACCATATATTTT
TRBJ1-2	TRBV29-1	NA	NA	CSVHKQAFYTF	TGCAGCGTTCACAAACAGGCTTTCTACACCTTC
TRBJ2-7	TRBV10-3	NA	NA	CAIRAGTDYEQYF	TGTGCCATCAGGGCGGGGACAGACTACGAGCAGTACTTC
TRBJ2-2	TRBV2	NA	NA	CASSDKAGVTVTGELFF	TGTGCCAGCAGTGATAAGGCAGGGGTGACGGTAACCGGGGAGCTGTTTTTT
TRBJ2-5	TRBV4-3	NA	NA	CASSQERAGLETQYF	TGCGCCAGCAGCCAAGAGAGGGCCGGGCTAGAGACCCAGTACTTC
TRBJ2-1	TRBV3-1/TRBV3-2	NA	TRBD2	CASSQGTSGTYNEQFF	TGTGCCAGCAGCCAAGGGACTAGCGGGACCTACAATGAGCAGTTCTTC
TRBJ2-7	TRBV10-3	NA	TRBD2	CAISELAGQSYEQYF	TGTGCCATCAGTGAATTAGCGGGGCAAAGCTACGAGCAGTACTTC
TRBJ1-4	TRBV5-5	NA	NA	CASSSGLRVTNEKLFF	TGTGCCAGCAGCTCGGGACTTAGAGTCACTAATGAAAAACTGTTTTTT
TRBJ2-7	TRBV3-1/TRBV3-2	once	TRBD2	CASSLTGLSSYEQYF	TGTGCCAGCAGCCTGACGGGACTAAGCTCCTACGAGCAGTACTTC
TRBJ1-4	TRBV27	NA	NA	CASSLSGSRQEKLFF	TGTGCCAGCAGTTTGTCCGGAAGTCGACAGGAAAAACTGTTTTTT
TRBJ2-3	TRBV4-3	NA	TRBD2	CASSQVAGAADTQYF	TGCGCCAGCAGCCAAGTGGCGGGAGCGGCAGATACGCAGTATTTT
TRBJ2-1	TRBV18	once	TRBD2	CASSPFPTSGRPSSLYNEQFF	TGTGCCAGCTCACCATTTCCGACTAGCGGGCGGCCTTCCAGTCTCTACAATGAGCAGTTCTTC
TRBJ2-1	TRBV19	few	NA	CASSKHPLNNEQFF	TGTGCCAGTAGTAAGCACCCCCTTAACAATGAGCAGTTCTTC